These 15 T cell receptor beta chains share one sample of origin, sequenced in a study of blood T cell repertoires in COVID-19. Some clones are missing from TCRdb's copy, which holds only in-frame ones; the method was immunoSEQ multiplex PCR. Counted here are tens of thousands of clones, roughly 80% occurring once; the ten biggest clones make up 13% to 15%. Input material: peripheral blood. The receptors were sampled from a man aged 60 to 75 with COVID-19, enrolled during active disease.

The genes are TRBV19 and TRBJ2-2, with 7 positions matching TRBD1. CDR3 size: 15 residues. Trimming removed 4 bases from V and 7 bases from J; junction bases left unmatched: 9. Germline V CDR1 and CDR2: LNHDA, SQIVND (reference sequence). This chain's CDR3 is CASSRRQGSIGELFF. The CDR3, as DNA: TGTGCCAGTAGTAGGAGACAGGGAAGTATCGGGGAGCTGTTTTTT.

This chain links TRBV2 with TRBJ1-2; TRBD1 matches at 8 bases. CDR1 and CDR2 from the germline V gene are SNHLY and FYNNEI. The ends lost 3 bases at V and 5 bases at J; junction bases unmatched: 14. The CDR3 sequence is 17 residues long. The CDR3 DNA reads TGTGCCAGCAGTGATCGACAGGGGTCCACCCGAGGGTATGGCTACACCTTC. It specifies CASSDRQGSTRGYGYTF.

The gene calls are TRBV7-3 and TRBJ2-1, with D perhaps matching TRBD1 (6 bases). Germline CDR1 is SGHTA and CDR2 is FQGTGA. This CDR3 contains 13 residues. The V gene lost 5 bases and the J gene lost 5 bases, with 10 bases spanning the gap. The CDR3, as DNA: TGTGCCAGCAGCCCTAACAGGGACAATGAGCAGTTCTTC. Translating gives CASSPNRDNEQFF.

At least ten counts were recorded for this clone. The chain is built from TRBV11-3 and TRBJ1-2, with 11 bases that match TRBD1. The CDR3 is 18 residues long. Germline CDR1 and CDR2: SGHNT and YENEEA. After removal of 2 bases from V and 5 bases from J, the junction contained 13 bases not matched to a gene. CDR3 residues: CASSLPPIRGQGAYGYTF. As DNA, the CDR3 is TGTGCCAGCAGCTTACCCCCAATTCGAGGACAGGGGGCGTATGGCTACACCTTC.

The V and J genes are TRBV5-6 and TRBJ1-2; D gene unclear. CDR3 length equals 13 residues. Trimming took 3 bases from V and 1 from J, leaving 7 bases between them. Germline V gene sequence: CDR1 SGHDT, CDR2 YYEEEE. The CDR3 sequence is CASSYDNNYGYTF. CDR3 bases: TGTGCCAGCAGCTACGACAATAACTATGGCTACACCTTC.

This clone was found a few times. This chain links TRBV11-2 with TRBJ1-3, with D uncertain. CDR1 SGHAT and CDR2 FQNNGV come from the germline V gene. Trimming left V 6 bases short and J 4 bases short, with 13 bases between. The CDR3 has 14 amino acids. CDR3 bases: TGTGCCAGCAGGCAGATCGCCAAGGGAAACACCATATATTTT. Residues: CASRQIAKGNTIYF.

The chain recombines TRBV24-1 with TRBJ2-2, with D possibly matching TRBD2 (5 bases). With 11 bases removed from V and 7 bases from J, the gap between germline ends came to 10 bases. Looked up from germline, CDR1 is KGHDR and CDR2 is SFDVKD. The CDR3 spans 11 residues. CDR3 amino acids: CASGLHGELFF. CDR3 DNA: TGTGCCAGTGGACTTCACGGGGAGCTGTTTTTT.

This clone was detected only a few times. J is TRBJ1-2 and V is TRBV5-4; 9 bases line up with TRBD1. The junction had 11 bases not matched to a gene; V was cut back by 4 bases and J by 7 bases. Per germline, CDR1 SGHNT and CDR2 YYREEE (reference sequence). This CDR3 region has 15 residues. The CDR3 sequence: CASSPKGTGTIGYTF. CDR3 nucleotides: TGTGCCAGCAGCCCCAAGGGGACAGGGACTATTGGCTACACCTTC.

The V call is TRBV5-1, the J call TRBJ2-2, with a tentative D call TRBD1 (5 bases). CDR1 and CDR2 from the germline V gene are SGHRS and YFSETQ. CDR3 length: 16 residues. Trimming took 3 bases from V and 1 from J, leaving 13 bases between them. Written as DNA, the CDR3 is TGCGCCAGCAGCTCTCAGGGAATTAGGAACACCGGGGAGCTGTTTTTT. It specifies CASSSQGIRNTGELFF.

J is TRBJ2-5 and V is TRBV27; 7 bases fit TRBD2. The junction had 13 bases not matched to a gene; V was cut back by 5 bases and J by 1 base. CDR3 length equals 17 residues. Looked up from germline, CDR1 is MNHEY and CDR2 is SMNVEV (reference sequence). The CDR3 DNA reads as TGTGCCAGCAGTCCACCCCGGAGCGGGATAACCCAAGAGACCCAGTACTTC. It yields the protein CASSPPRSGITQETQYF.

This clone showed up just once. The gene calls are TRBV5-6 and TRBJ1-4; tentative D call: TRBD1 (5 bases). Germline CDR1 is SGHDT and CDR2 is YYEEEE. The CDR3 spans 13 residues. Trimming took off 4 bases at V and 7 bases at J, with 11 bases between the two ends. This CDR3 reads CASSGGASEKLFF. The DNA for the CDR3 is TGTGCCAGCAGCGGAGGGGCAAGTGAAAAACTGTTTTTT.

The chain employs TRBV10-1 and TRBJ2-6; 9 bases align to TRBD1. The germline V gene encodes CDR1 WNHNN and CDR2 SYGVQD (reference sequence). Germline trimming cut 11 bases from V and 0 bases from J; bases unmatched to any gene: 5. The CDR3 has 15 residues. CDR3: CASGTGSSGANVLTF. CDR3 DNA: TGCGCCTCGGGGACAGGGAGCTCTGGGGCCAACGTCCTGACTTTC.

This chain joins TRBV29-1 and TRBJ1-2; D not certain. Looked up from germline, CDR1 is SQVTM and CDR2 is ANQGSEA. The CDR3 loop spans 13 amino acids. V lost 3 bases and J lost 2, with 10 bases in between. The CDR3 sequence: CSVENGENYGYTF. DNA for the CDR3: TGCAGCGTTGAGAATGGGGAGAACTATGGCTACACCTTC.

This chain links TRBV3-1 (or the pseudogene TRBV3-2) with TRBJ1-2, with 7 bases identical to TRBD1. Trimming removed 3 bases from V and 5 bases from J; junction bases left unmatched: 6. The CDR3 contains 14 residues. In germline, CDR1 is LGHDT, CDR2 YNNKEL (reference sequence). CDR3 nucleotides: TGTGCCAGCAGCCAGATAGGGACAGCATATGGCTACACCTTC. This gives the protein CASSQIGTAYGYTF.

In its sample, this clone was seen many times. The rearrangement links TRBV19 to TRBJ1-1; 8 bases match TRBD1. This CDR3 region has 14 residues. The V and J ends lost 9 bases and 0 bases, in that order; junction bases with no gene match: 6. Germline V gene sequence: CDR1 LNHDA, CDR2 SQIVND (reference sequence). The CDR3 is CASTQGAVNTEAFF. CDR3 in DNA: TGTGCCAGCACCCAGGGGGCGGTGAACACTGAAGCTTTCTTT. The full variable domain, its missing parts supplied by reference TRBV19 and TRBJ1-1, is DGGITQSPKYLFRKEGQNVTLSCEQNLNHDAMYWYRQDPGQGLRLIYYSQIVNDFQKGDIAEGYSVSREKKESFPLTVTSAQKNPTAFYLCASTQGAVNTEAFFGQGTRLTVV.